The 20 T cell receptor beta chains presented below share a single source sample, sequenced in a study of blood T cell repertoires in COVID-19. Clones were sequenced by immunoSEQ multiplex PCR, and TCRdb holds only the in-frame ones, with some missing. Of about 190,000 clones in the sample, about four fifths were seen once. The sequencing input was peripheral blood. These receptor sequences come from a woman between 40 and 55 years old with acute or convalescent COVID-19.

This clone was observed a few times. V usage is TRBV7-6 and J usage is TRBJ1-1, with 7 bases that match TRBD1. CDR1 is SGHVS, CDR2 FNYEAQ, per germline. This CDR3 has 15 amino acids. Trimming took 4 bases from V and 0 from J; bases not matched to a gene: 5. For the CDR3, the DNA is TGTGCCAGCAGCTCCGCCGGGACAGTGAACACTGAAGCTTTCTTT. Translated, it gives CASSSAGTVNTEAFF. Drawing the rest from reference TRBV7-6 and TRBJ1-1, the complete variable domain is GAGVSQSPRYKVTKRGQDVALRCDPISGHVSLYWYRQALGQGPEFLTYFNYEAQQDKSGLPNDRFSAERPEGSISTLTIQRTEQRDSAMYRCASSSAGTVNTEAFFGQGTRLTVV.

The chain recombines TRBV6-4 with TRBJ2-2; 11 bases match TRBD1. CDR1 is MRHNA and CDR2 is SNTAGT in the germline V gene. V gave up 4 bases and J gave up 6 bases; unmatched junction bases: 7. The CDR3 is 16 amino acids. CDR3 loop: CASSAPPGQGAGELFF. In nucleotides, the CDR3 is TGTGCCAGCAGTGCCCCTCCGGGACAGGGGGCCGGGGAGCTGTTTTTT.

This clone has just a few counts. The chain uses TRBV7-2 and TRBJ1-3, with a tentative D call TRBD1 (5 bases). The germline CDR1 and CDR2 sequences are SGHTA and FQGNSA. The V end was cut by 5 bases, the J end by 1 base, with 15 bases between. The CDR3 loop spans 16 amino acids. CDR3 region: CASSRGDGLSGNTIYF. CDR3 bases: TGTGCCAGCAGCCGGGGGGACGGTCTTTCTGGAAACACCATATATTTT.

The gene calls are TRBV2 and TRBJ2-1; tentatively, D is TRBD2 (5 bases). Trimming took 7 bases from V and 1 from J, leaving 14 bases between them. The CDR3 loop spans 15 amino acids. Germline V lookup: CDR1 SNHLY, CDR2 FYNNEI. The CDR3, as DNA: TGTGCCAGCACTCAGTCCCGCGGGTCCTACAATGAGCAGTTCTTC. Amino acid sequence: CASTQSRGSYNEQFF.

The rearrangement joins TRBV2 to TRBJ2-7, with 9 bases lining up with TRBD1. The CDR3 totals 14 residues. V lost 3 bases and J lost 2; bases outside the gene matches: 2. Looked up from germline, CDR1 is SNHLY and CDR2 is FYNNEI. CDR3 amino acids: CASSDRDRAYEQYF. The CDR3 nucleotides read TGTGCCAGCAGTGATAGGGACAGGGCCTACGAGCAGTACTTC.

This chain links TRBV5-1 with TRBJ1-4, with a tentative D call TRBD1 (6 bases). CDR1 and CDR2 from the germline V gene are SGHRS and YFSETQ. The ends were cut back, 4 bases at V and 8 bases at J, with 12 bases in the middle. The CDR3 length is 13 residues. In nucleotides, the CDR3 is TGCGCCAGCAGCCTGCTTGGACAGGAAAAACTGTTTTTT. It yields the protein CASSLLGQEKLFF.

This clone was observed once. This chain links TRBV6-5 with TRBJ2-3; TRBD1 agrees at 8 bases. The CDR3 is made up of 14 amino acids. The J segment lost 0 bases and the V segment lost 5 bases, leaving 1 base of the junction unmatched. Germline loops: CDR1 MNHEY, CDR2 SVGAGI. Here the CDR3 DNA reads TGTGCCAGCAGTAGACAGGGGAGCACAGATACGCAGTATTTT. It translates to CASSRQGSTDTQYF.

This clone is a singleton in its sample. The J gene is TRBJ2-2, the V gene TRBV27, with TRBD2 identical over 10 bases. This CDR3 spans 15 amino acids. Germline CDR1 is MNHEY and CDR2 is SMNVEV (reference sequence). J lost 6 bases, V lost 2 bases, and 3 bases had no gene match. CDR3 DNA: TGTGCCAGCAGTTTAACTAGCGGGGCCCCCGGGGAGCTGTTTTTT. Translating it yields CASSLTSGAPGELFF.

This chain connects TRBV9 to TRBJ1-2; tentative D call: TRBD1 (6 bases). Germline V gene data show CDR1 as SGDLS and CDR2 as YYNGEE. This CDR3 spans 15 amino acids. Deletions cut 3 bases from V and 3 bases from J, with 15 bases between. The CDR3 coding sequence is TGTGCCAGCAGCGCCGGGACACTCGAACACTATGGCTACACCTTC. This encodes CASSAGTLEHYGYTF.

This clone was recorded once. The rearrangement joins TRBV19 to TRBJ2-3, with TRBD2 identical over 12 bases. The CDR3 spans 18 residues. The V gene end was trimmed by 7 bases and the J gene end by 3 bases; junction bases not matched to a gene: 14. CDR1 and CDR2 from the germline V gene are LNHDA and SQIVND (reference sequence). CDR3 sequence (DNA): TGTGCCAGTAAAAGATCGGCTAGCGGGAGGGCCACGACAGATACGCAGTATTTT. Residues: CASKRSASGRATTDTQYF.

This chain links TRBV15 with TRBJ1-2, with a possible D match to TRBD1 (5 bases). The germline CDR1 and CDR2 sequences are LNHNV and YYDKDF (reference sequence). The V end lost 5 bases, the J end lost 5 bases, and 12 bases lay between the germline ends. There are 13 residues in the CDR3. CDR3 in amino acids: CATSRGSRYGYTF. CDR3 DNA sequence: TGTGCCACCAGCCGGGGGAGTCGGTATGGCTACACCTTC.

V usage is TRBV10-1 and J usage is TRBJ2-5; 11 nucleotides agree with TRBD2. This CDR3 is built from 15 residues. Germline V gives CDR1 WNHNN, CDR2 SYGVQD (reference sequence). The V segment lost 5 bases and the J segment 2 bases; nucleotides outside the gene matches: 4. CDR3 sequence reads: CASSRGLAGQETQYF. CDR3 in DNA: TGCGCCAGCAGTCGAGGACTAGCGGGTCAAGAGACCCAGTACTTC.

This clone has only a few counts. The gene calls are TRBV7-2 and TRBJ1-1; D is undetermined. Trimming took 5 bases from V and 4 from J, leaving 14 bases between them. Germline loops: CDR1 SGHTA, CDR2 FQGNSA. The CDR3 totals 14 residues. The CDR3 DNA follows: TGTGCCAGCAGCCCGCAACCAGCGGGCACTGAAGCTTTCTTT. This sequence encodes CASSPQPAGTEAFF.

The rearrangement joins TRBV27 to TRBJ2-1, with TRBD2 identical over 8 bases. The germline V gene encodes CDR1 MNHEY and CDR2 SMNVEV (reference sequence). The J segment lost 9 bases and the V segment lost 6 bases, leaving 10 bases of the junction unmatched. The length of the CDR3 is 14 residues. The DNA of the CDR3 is TGTGCCAGCAGGCTCGGCGGGGGGCCAGGTGAGCAGTTCTTC. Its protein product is CASRLGGGPGEQFF.

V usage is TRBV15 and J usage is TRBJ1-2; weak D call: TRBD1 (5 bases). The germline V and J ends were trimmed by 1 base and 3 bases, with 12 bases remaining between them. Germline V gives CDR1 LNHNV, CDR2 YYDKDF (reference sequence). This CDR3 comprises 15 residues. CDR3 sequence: CATSRAGTGDYGYTF. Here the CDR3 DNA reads TGTGCCACCAGCAGAGCGGGAACGGGGGACTATGGCTACACCTTC.

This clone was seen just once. The CDR3 protein is CAWSTQLAGVTGELFF. For the CDR3, the DNA is TGTGCCTGGAGTACCCAACTAGCGGGAGTCACCGGGGAGCTGTTTTTT. The J gene is TRBJ2-2, the V gene TRBV30; 11 bases agree with TRBD2. Germline assignment: CDR1 GTSNPN and CDR2 SVGIG (reference sequence). Germline trimming cut 2 bases from V and 4 bases from J; bases unmatched to any gene: 6. The CDR3 has 16 residues. The full variable domain, rest sourced from reference TRBV30 and TRBJ2-2, is SQTIHQWPATLVQPVGSPLSLECTVEGTSNPNLYWYRQAAGRGLQLLFYSVGIGQISSEVPQNLSASRPQDRQFILSSKKLLLSDSGFYLCAWSTQLAGVTGELFFGEGSRLTVL.

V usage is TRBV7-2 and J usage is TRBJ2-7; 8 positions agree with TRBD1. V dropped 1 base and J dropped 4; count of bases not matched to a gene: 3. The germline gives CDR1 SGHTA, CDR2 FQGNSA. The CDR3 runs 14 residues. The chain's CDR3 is CASSLGTGFYEQYF. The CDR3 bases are TGTGCCAGCAGCTTAGGGACAGGGTTTTACGAGCAGTACTTC.

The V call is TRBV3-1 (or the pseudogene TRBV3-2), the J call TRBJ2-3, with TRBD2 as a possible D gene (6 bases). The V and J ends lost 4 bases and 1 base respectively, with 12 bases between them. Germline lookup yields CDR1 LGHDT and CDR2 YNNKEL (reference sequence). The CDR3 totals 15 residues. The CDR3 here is CASSLSGGGTDTQYF. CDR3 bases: TGTGCCAGCAGCCTATCTGGCGGGGGCACAGATACGCAGTATTTT.

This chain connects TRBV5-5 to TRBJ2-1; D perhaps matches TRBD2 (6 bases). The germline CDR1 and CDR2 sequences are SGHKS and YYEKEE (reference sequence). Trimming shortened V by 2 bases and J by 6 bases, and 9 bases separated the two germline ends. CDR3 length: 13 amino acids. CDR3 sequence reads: CASSFRDSNEQFF. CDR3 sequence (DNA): TGTGCCAGCAGCTTTCGGGACTCCAATGAGCAGTTCTTC.

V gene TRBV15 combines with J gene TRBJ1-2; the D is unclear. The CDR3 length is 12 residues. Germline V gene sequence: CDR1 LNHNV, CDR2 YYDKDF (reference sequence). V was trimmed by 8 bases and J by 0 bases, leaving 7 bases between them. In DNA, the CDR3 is TGTGCCACCTTAACACCTAACTATGGCTACACCTTC. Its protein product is CATLTPNYGYTF.